This TCR beta chain was identified in a study of cytotoxic CD8 clonotypes in ibrutinib-treated CLL. Study-level information: Partial response occurred in approximately 25 patients and complete response in 2; at median approximately 65 months, about 14 remained remitted and roughly twelve progressed. The response samples were taken once patients had been treated for a median of about 12 months, range 6 to 36.

The germline CDR1 and CDR2 sequences are SGHTA and FQGTGA. V was clipped by 6 bases and J by 2 bases, with 17 bases between them. The CDR3 is 16 residues long. The data were produced by immunoSEQ multiplex PCR, yet TCRdb's version contains in-frame clones alone and is incomplete. The sample carries about 21,000 clones, less than 80% recorded once. The input for sequencing was PBMCs, taken before ibrutinib treatment. The rearrangement links TRBV7-3 to TRBJ1-3; D remains unclear. The TCR sequence derives from a human donor with chronic lymphocytic leukemia. CDR3 residues: CASSPRPFSPGNTIYF. DNA of the CDR3: TGTGCCAGCAGTCCTAGACCGTTCTCTCCTGGAAACACCATATATTTT.